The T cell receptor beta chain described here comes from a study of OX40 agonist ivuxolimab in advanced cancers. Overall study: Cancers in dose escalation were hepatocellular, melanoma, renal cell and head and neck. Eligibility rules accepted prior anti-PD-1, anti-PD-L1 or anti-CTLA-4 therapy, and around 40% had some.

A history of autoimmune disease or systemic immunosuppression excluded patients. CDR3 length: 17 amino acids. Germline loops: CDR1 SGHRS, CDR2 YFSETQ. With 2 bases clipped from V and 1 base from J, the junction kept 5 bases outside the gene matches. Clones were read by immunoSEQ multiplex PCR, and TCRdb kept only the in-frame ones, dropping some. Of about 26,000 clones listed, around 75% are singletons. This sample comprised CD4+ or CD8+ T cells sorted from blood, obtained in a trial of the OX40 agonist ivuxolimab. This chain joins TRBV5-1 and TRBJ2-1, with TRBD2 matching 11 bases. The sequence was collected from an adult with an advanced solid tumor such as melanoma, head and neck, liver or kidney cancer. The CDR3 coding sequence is TGCGCCAGCAGCTTCCCTAGCGGGAGGTCTTCCTACAATGAGCAGTTCTTC. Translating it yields CASSFPSGRSSYNEQFF.